Listed here are 13 T cell receptor beta chains from one sample, sequenced in a study of CD8 T cells in ankylosing spondylitis. Their antigen targets remain unknown. TCRdb redid the calling of the 5' RACE reads with MiXCR, one entry per CDR3 protein. The table shows under 250,000 distinct CDR3 sequences, with approximately 7.3% occurring only once. General observations from the study: Seemingly characteristic of ankylosing spondylitis blood was a TCR beta motif consisting of about 8 highly homologous variants.

The sample comprised blood, either unsorted or a sorted T cell fraction (not recorded which). The source of these receptors is a male donor with ankylosing spondylitis.

This clonotype occurred many times. The rearrangement joins TRBV12-3 or TRBV12-4 to TRBJ2-7; 14 bases fit TRBD2. V gave up 6 bases and J gave up 3 bases; unmatched junction bases: 7. The CDR3 sequence is 16 residues long. Here the CDR3 DNA reads TGTGCCAGCAGCCGGGGACTAGCGGGAGTTGACTACGAGCAGTACTTC. Its protein is CASSRGLAGVDYEQYF.

There are many counts of this clonotype. The chain couples TRBV7-9 to TRBJ2-1, with D hard to call. V shed 2 bases and J shed 9 bases, with 2 bases lying between them. Germline V lookup: CDR1 SEHNR, CDR2 FQNEAQ (reference sequence). This CDR3 is 10 amino acids long. CDR3 nucleotides: TGTGCCAGCAGCTTAACTGAGCAGTTCTTC. It encodes CASSLTEQFF.

Ten or more counts support this clonotype. V is TRBV20-1 and J is TRBJ2-3; D is unclear. V lost 0 bases, J lost 6 bases, and 10 bases lay in between. Germline V gene lookup returns CDR1 DFQATT and CDR2 SNEGSKA (reference sequence). The CDR3 is made up of 13 amino acids. The DNA of the CDR3 is TGCAGTGCTAGAGATCTAGGGCAGGATACGCAGTATTTT. Protein sequence: CSARDLGQDTQYF.

Ten or more counts support this clonotype. The rearrangement joins TRBV6-2 or TRBV6-3 to TRBJ1-5; D is possibly TRBD1 (5 bases). V lost 2 bases and J 3 bases, leaving 17 bases between the germline ends. This CDR3 is built from 17 residues. Per the germline V gene, CDR1 is MNHEY and CDR2 is SVGEGT. CDR3 sequence reads: CASSYRGDWGYNQPQHF. DNA for the CDR3: TGTGCCAGCAGTTACCGGGGGGACTGGGGCTACAATCAGCCCCAGCATTTT.

This clonotype occurred a few times. The chain recombines TRBV5-6 with TRBJ1-5, with D hard to call. In germline, CDR1 is SGHDT, CDR2 YYEEEE. The CDR3 totals 15 residues. V lost 4 bases and J 3 bases, leaving 14 bases between the germline ends. The CDR3 coding sequence is TGTGCCAGCAGCCGCGACCCAAACAACAATCAGCCCCAGCATTTT. Residues: CASSRDPNNNQPQHF.

A few counts support this clonotype. This chain connects TRBV9 to TRBJ2-1, with 7 bases aligning to TRBD2. J lost 6 bases, V lost 0 bases, and 6 bases had no gene match. CDR1 is SGDLS, CDR2 YYNGEE, per germline. The CDR3 loop spans 15 amino acids. The CDR3 region is CASSVGLAGFNEQFF. The CDR3 DNA follows: TGTGCCAGCAGCGTAGGACTAGCAGGCTTCAATGAGCAGTTCTTC.

There are many counts of this clonotype. This chain joins TRBV7-9 and TRBJ2-7, with TRBD2 as a possible D gene (6 bases). The CDR3 consists of 14 residues. Germline-derived CDR1 and CDR2 are SEHNR and FQNEAQ (reference sequence). The V gene lost 6 bases and the J gene lost 2 bases, with 14 bases spanning the gap. The CDR3 region has the DNA TGTGCCAGCAGTCACGGGAGTAGAACCTACGAGCAGTACTTC. Encoded protein: CASSHGSRTYEQYF. The full variable domain, in which reference TRBV7-9 and TRBJ2-7 provide the parts outside the CDR3, is DTGVSQNPRHKITKRGQNVTFRCDPISEHNRLYWYRQTLGQGPEFLTYFQNEAQLEKSRLLSDRFSAERPKGSFSTLEIQRTEQGDSAMYLCASSHGSRTYEQYFGPGTRLTVT.

In this sample, this clonotype turned up a few times. The chain is built from TRBV28 and TRBJ2-3; unclear D gene. Trimming stripped 3 bases from V and 2 bases from J, with 12 bases between. The CDR3 totals 15 residues. Germline CDR1 and CDR2: MDHEN and SYDVKM. Here the CDR3 DNA reads TGTGCCAGCAGTTTCTGGGAAGAGGTCACAGATACGCAGTATTTT. Amino acids: CASSFWEEVTDTQYF.

This clonotype was seen more than once but under ten times. The genes are TRBV7-8 and TRBJ2-3; the D is unclear. Trimming cost V 4 bases and J 6 bases, with 11 bases left between them. CDR3 size: 13 residues. CDR1 and CDR2 (germline): SGHVS, FQNEAQ. The chain's CDR3 is CASSSQRWDTQYF. DNA of the CDR3: TGTGCCAGCAGCTCCCAGAGGTGGGATACGCAGTATTTT.

This clonotype was counted many times. The J gene is TRBJ2-5, the V gene TRBV4-3; the D is unclear. Germline V gene data show CDR1 as LGHNA and CDR2 as YSLEER. The CDR3 loop spans 14 amino acids. V dropped 0 bases and J dropped 1 base, with 6 bases sitting between them. CDR3: CASSQDGVQETQYF. The CDR3 DNA reads as TGCGCCAGCAGCCAAGATGGTGTCCAAGAGACCCAGTACTTC.

The chain combines TRBV5-6 with TRBJ2-7; D remains ambiguous. This CDR3 region has 14 residues. Germline CDR1 and CDR2: SGHDT and YYEEEE. V was shortened by 2 bases and J by 1 base, with 10 bases between the two germline ends. CDR3 residues: CASSFWGRSYEQYF. In DNA form, the CDR3 reads TGTGCCAGCAGCTTCTGGGGTCGGTCCTACGAGCAGTACTTC.

This clonotype was counted many times. The rearrangement uses TRBV9 and TRBJ2-7; D is ambiguous. CDR1 is SGDLS and CDR2 is YYNGEE in the germline V gene. The CDR3 extends over 12 amino acids. Trimming removed 3 bases from V and 3 bases from J, with 7 bases in between. As DNA, the CDR3 is TGTGCCAGCAGCGGAGGTAGCTACGAGCAGTACTTC. Residues: CASSGGSYEQYF.

This clonotype was detected many times. The chain combines TRBV7-6 with TRBJ2-1, with no clear D. V was cut by 5 bases and J by 0 bases, with 11 bases left in between. CDR1 and CDR2 (germline): SGHVS, FNYEAQ. The CDR3 consists of 15 residues. This CDR3 is CASSQSLGSYNEQFF. The CDR3 nucleotides are TGTGCCAGCAGCCAAAGTCTGGGCTCCTACAATGAGCAGTTCTTC.